This entry features one TCR beta chain sequence. In the source study's methods: Quantification of nucleated cells was approximated via reference gene primer amplification. Profiling relied on immunoSEQ multiplex PCR, and the TCRdb table lists in-frame clones only, not all of them. Clone size and V and J calls were adopted from that table, with D and trimming inferred from the DNA. This table holds about 80,000 clones, roughly four fifths found once. The data stem from a study of blood T cell repertoires in COVID-19. Study overall: Specimens from acute and convalescent COVID-19 originated in the United States, Italy and Spain.

CDR1 is SGHRS, CDR2 YFSETQ, per germline. The CDR3 is 15 amino acids. The V and J ends lost 4 bases and 0 bases respectively, with 11 bases between them. The chain is built from TRBV5-1 and TRBJ1-3; TRBD1 is a possible D gene (6 bases). The receptor was isolated from an elderly man with acute or convalescent COVID-19. The sample comprised peripheral blood. The DNA of the CDR3 is TGCGCCAGCAGCCCTCAGGGGAACTCTGGAAACACCATATATTTT. Protein product: CASSPQGNSGNTIYF.